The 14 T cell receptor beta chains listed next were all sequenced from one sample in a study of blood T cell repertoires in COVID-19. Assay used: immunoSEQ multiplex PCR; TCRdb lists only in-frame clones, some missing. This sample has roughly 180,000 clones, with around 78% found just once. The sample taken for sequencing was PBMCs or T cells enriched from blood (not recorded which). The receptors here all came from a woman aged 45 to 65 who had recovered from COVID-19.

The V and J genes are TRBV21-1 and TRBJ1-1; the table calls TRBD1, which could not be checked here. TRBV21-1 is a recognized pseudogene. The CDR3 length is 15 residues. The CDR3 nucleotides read TGTGCCAGCACCAAGCGGACACAGAAGAACACTGAAGCTTTCTTT. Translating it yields CASTKRTQKNTEAFF.

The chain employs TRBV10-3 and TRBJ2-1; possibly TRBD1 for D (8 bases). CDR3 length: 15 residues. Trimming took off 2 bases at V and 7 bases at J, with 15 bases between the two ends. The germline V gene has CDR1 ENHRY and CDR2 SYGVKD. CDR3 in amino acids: CAISERGGQANEQFF. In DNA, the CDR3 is TGTGCCATCAGTGAGAGGGGGGGACAGGCAAATGAGCAGTTCTTC.

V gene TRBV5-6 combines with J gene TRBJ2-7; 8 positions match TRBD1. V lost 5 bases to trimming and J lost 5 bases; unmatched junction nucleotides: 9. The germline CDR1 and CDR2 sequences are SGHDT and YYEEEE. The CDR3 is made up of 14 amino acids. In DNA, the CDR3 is TGTGCCAGCAGAGATCAGGGGGCGCAGAACGAGCAGTACGTC. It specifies CASRDQGAQNEQYV.

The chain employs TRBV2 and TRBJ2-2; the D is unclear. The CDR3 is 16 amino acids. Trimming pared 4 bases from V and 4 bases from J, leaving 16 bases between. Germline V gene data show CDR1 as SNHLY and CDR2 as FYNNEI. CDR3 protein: CASSGSIPMGTGELFF. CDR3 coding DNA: TGTGCCAGCAGTGGGAGTATCCCCATGGGCACCGGGGAGCTGTTTTTT.

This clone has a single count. The CDR3 coding sequence is TGTGCCAGTAGTATAGGACAGATTAACTATGGCTACACCTTC. Its protein is CASSIGQINYGYTF. This chain uses TRBV19 with TRBJ1-2, with D tentatively TRBD1 (5 bases). CDR1 LNHDA and CDR2 SQIVND come from the germline V gene (reference sequence). V was shortened by 1 base and J by 1 base, with 7 bases between the two germline ends. The CDR3 contains 14 residues.

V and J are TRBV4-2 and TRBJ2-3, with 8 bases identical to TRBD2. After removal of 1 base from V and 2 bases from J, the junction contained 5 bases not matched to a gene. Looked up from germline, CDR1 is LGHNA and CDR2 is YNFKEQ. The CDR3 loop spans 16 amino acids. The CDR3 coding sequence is TGTGCCAGCAGCCAAGTGGAAGCGGGGGCCACAGATACGCAGTATTTT. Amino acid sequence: CASSQVEAGATDTQYF.

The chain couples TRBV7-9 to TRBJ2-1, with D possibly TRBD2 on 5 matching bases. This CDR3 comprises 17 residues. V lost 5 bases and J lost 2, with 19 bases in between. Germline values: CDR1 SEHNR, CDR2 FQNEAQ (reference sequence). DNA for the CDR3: TGTGCCAGCAGCCCCACCGGGGTTGCGGTGACCTACAATGAGCAGTTCTTC. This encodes CASSPTGVAVTYNEQFF.

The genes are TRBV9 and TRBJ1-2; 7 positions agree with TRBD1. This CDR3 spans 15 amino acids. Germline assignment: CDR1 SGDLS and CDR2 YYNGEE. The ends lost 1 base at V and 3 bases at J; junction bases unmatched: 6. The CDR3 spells CASSVRDRIYYGYTF. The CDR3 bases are TGTGCCAGCAGCGTAAGGGACAGAATTTACTATGGCTACACCTTC.

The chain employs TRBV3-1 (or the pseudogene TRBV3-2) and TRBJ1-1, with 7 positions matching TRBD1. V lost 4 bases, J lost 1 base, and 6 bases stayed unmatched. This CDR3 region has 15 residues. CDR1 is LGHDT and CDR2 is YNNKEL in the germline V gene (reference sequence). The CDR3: CASSPRQGANTEAFF. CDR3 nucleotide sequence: TGTGCCAGCAGCCCCCGACAGGGTGCGAACACTGAAGCTTTCTTT.

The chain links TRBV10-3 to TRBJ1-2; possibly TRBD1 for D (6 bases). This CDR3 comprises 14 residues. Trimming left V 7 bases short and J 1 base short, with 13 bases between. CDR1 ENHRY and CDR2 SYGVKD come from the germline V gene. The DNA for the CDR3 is TGTGCCATCACCGAGGGGGGGAGTAACTATGGCTACACCTTC. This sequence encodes CAITEGGSNYGYTF.

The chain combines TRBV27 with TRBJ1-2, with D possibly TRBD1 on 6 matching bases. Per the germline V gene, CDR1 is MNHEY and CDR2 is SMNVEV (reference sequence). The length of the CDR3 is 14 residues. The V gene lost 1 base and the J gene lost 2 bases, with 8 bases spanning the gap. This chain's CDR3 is CASSLLDRNYGYTF. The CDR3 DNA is TGTGCCAGCAGTTTATTGGACAGAAACTATGGCTACACCTTC.

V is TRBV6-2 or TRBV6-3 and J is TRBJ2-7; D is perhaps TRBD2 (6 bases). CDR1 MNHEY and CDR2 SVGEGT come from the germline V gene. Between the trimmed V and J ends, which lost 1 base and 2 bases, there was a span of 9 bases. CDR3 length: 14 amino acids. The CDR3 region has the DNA TGTGCCAGCAGTTACTTGGGGGGTGCCTACGAGCAGTACGTC. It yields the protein CASSYLGGAYEQYV.

CDR3 loop: CSASSGGGGMDTQYF. For the CDR3, the DNA is TGCAGTGCTAGTTCTGGGGGTGGGGGCATGGATACGCAGTATTTT. The V and J genes are TRBV20-1 and TRBJ2-3; weak D call: TRBD1 (6 bases). Germline CDR1 DFQATT, CDR2 SNEGSKA (reference sequence). Trimming removed 3 bases from V and 6 bases from J, with 19 bases in between. CDR3 length: 15 residues.

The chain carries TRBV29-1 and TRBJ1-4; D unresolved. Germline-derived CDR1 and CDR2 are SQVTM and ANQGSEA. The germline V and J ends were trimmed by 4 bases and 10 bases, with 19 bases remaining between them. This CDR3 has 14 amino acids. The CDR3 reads CSVAGGSAMGKLFF. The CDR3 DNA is TGCAGCGTTGCGGGAGGATCAGCTATGGGAAAACTGTTTTTT.